This is a list of T cell receptor beta chains from one sample in a study of blood T cell repertoires in COVID-19. TCRdb keeps only in-frame clones here, not all; method: immunoSEQ multiplex PCR. The sample lists 400,000 to 500,000 clones; approximately 87% were seen once. Sequencing input: PBMCs or T cells enriched from blood (not recorded which). The receptors stem from a woman in her thirties or forties who had recovered from COVID-19. The conserved cysteine and the conserved F or W are not part of the CDR3 here.

V,CDR3
TRBV19,ASSGNRVEVYGYT
TRBV2,ASRGQGGHEQY
TRBV24-1,ATSDWRDGAYEQY
TRBV30,AWTLTDEKLF
TRBV7-9,ASSLRLAGVAMETQY
TRBV3-1/TRBV3-2,ASSQVGGSNTEAF
TRBV29-1,SVERQVPYEQY
TRBV3-1/TRBV3-2,ASSQDSRQGEAF
TRBV14,ASSQELITGEGYT
TRBV11-3,ASSLTGVYTGELF
TRBV11-2,ASRAFSVGDNEQF
TRBV5-1,ASSPDRAGNTIY
TRBV24-1,ATSPGTSGTPSYNEQF
TRBV7-6,ASSLSTDTVPNEKLF
TRBV12-5,ASGHGVNGGEKLF
TRBV28,ASSSSSYPNYGYT
TRBV5-1,ASSLEALGTPYEAF
TRBV10-3,AISPGGNQPQH
TRBV12-5,ASGLVPPGAGGSNTEAF
TRBV13,ASSLGGSPYEQY
TRBV7-8,ASSLVTGYGYT
TRBV14,ASSRGQQETQY
TRBV11-3,ASSSLTEVSSYEQY
TRBV14,ASSQGWLAGVAF
TRBV6-5,ASAYDRLSGNTIY
TRBV2,ASSGPDGRPGGNIQY
TRBV24-1,ATSEDSSTEAF
TRBV7-2,ASSPSGGGHGEQY
TRBV2,ASSEETGIWQPQH
TRBV7-2,ASSLRLAGDYEQY
TRBV19,ASSISEGLQPQH
TRBV19,ASSIVEWQAAF
TRBV13,ASQLGAGETQY
TRBV25-1,ASSVTGGFETQY
TRBV7-9,ASSPPYRDLVGNTEAF
TRBV7-2,ASSRAGTGWTDTQY
TRBV4-3,ASSLGGGRTYNEQF
TRBV30,AWRMTGGITYGYT
TRBV11-2,ASSPSPTGNTEAF
TRBV14,ASSRLSTEQY
TRBV28,ASRMSGFGNQPQH
TRBV29-1,SVGIRGGTEAF
TRBV7-9,ASSLGGGLNEQF
TRBV6-5,ASSYAGKYEKLF